This TCR beta chain came from a study of Tregs in tolerant kidney transplant recipients. General study findings and limits: Biological reproducibility was not directly addressed, but technical replication error appeared minimal. The most relevant donor-specific Treg TCRbeta repertoire apparently came from expansion with activated donor B cells.

Unstimulated Tregs (CD4+CD25+CD127-) and CD4+CD25- non-Tregs were sorted from PBMCs. Germline CDR1 is MGHRA and CDR2 is YSYEKL. The CDR3 sequence is 15 residues long. Trimming left V 2 bases short and J 8 bases short, with 18 bases between. TCRdb's table, derived via immunoSEQ multiplex PCR, lists solely in-frame clones and lacks some. Among fewer than 80,000 clones listed, about 89% were seen once. This clone is a singleton in its sample. The antigen remains undetermined. V is TRBV4-1 and J is TRBJ1-2; no clear D gene. The material was CD4+ T cells from blood, obtained before the transplant. The receptor was derived from a human donor who received a combined kidney and bone marrow transplant. The CDR3 bases are TGCGCCAGCAGCCAACCGGGAATGGGGAGTGGAGGCTACACCTTC. Protein: CASSQPGMGSGGYTF.